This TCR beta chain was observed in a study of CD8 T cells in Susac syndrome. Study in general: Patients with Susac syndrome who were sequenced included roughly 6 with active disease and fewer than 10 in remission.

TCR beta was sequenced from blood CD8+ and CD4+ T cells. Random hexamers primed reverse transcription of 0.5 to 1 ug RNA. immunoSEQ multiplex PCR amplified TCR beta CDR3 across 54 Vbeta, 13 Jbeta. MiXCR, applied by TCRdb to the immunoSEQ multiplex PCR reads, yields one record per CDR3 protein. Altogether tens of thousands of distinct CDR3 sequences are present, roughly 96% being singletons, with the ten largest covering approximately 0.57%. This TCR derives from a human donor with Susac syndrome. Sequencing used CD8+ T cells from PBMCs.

CDR3 amino acids: CASSVAGGSDTQYF. The CDR3 DNA reads TGTGCCAGCAGCGTAGCGGGGGGCTCAGATACGCAGTATTTT. This chain links TRBV9 with TRBJ2-3; possible D gene TRBD2, 7 bases. V dropped 0 bases and J dropped 4 bases, with 9 bases sitting between them. This CDR3 is built from 14 residues. Per the germline V gene, CDR1 is SGDLS and CDR2 is YYNGEE. The entire variable domain, with the rest obtained from reference TRBV9 and TRBJ2-3, is as follows: DSGVTQTPKHLITATGQRVTLRCSPRSGDLSVYWYQQSLDQGLQFLIQYYNGEERAKGNILERFSAQQFPDLHSELNLSSLELGDSALYFCASSVAGGSDTQYFGPGTRLTVL.